This entry is about one TCR beta chain. Its specificity is not known. Time point described: before preoperative PTX-NDP chemotherapy. With 3 bases removed from V and 5 bases from J, the gap between germline ends came to 7 bases. CDR1 and CDR2 from the germline V gene are SEHNR and FQNEAQ (reference sequence). This CDR3 is 12 amino acids long. This record belongs to a study of esophageal squamous cell carcinoma under preoperative chemotherapy. TCRdb called the PCR reads again in MiXCR, with one record for every CDR3 protein. Seen here are about 15,000 distinct CDR3 sequences, approximately 48% observed once, and the top ten hold about 27%. Overall study results and limits: Clonal contraction, more than amplification, hit abundant clones after paclitaxel-nedaplatin. Tumor-infiltrating lymphocytes showed no significant post-chemotherapy TCR diversity increase, unlike peripheral T cells.

The genes are TRBV7-9 and TRBJ2-5; D remains unclear. Sampling was conducted from a patient given preoperative chemotherapy. The source is a human donor with esophageal squamous cell carcinoma. The donor label of this sample is uncertain. CDR3 protein: CASSFVGETQYF. The CDR3 DNA sequence: TGTGCCAGCAGCTTTGTAGGGGAGACCCAGTACTTC.